The source of this TCR beta chain is a study of T-cell reconstitution after alpha-beta-depleted transplantation in children. Study-level results: Most T-cell counts and diversity one year after the transplant came from T cells that were newly produced.

Unique molecular identifiers were used to barcode this TCRbeta library. TCRdb fed the PCR reads into MiXCR, producing one record per CDR3 protein. Of some 290,000 distinct CDR3 sequences in the sample, more than 20% are singletons; the top ten hold 10% to 11%. A note on this clonotype: Its antigen is unidentified.

CDR3 length: 15 residues. Germline V gene sequence: CDR1 LGHNA, CDR2 YNFKEQ. V lost 5 bases, J lost 5 bases, and 13 bases lay in between. The source material was PBMCs, mostly from graft donor cells, sampled 180 days after TCRalphabeta/CD19-depleted stem cell transplant. The chain employs TRBV4-2 and TRBJ1-6, with D unresolved. The TCR originated in a male patient younger than 18 who had a stem cell transplant for acute lymphoblastic leukemia, so the T cells may come from the graft donor. CDR3 sequence (DNA): TGTGCCAGCAGCAAATTTGGACTCAATAATTCACCCCTCCACTTT. Its protein is CASSKFGLNNSPLHF.